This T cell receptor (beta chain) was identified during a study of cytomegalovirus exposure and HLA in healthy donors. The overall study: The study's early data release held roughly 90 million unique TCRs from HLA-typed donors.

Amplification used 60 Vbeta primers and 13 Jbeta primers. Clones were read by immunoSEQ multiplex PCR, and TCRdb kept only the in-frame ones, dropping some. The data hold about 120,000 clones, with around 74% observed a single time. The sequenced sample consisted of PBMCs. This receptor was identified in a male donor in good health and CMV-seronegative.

CDR3 region: CASSSGLAGPYEQYF. The DNA for the CDR3 is TGTGCCAGCAGCTCGGGACTAGCGGGCCCCTACGAGCAGTACTTC. The chain is built from TRBV7-8 and TRBJ2-7; 12 bases align to TRBD2. Trimming removed 4 bases from V and 2 bases from J; junction bases left unmatched: 3. CDR1 and CDR2 from the germline V gene are SGHVS and FQNEAQ. CDR3 length equals 15 residues. The variable domain in full, completed from reference TRBV7-8 and TRBJ2-7, reads GAGVSQSPRYKVAKRGQDVALRCDPISGHVSLFWYQQALGQGPEFLTYFQNEAQLDKSGLPSDRFFAERPEGSVSTLKIQRTQQEDSAVYLCASSSGLAGPYEQYFGPGTRLTVT.